The present entry profiles one T cell receptor (beta chain) with its context. The antigen is unknown. This sample was included in a study of cytomegalovirus exposure and HLA in healthy donors. Study-wide findings and caveats: Using the classifier, cytomegalovirus status was reportedly diagnosed with high specificity and sensitivity. Later work found that TCR association rates differed between HLA loci; DRB1 had the most and HLA-C the fewest. Researchers counted roughly 150 TCR beta chains as cytomegalovirus-associated.

The CDR3 is made up of 15 amino acids. Germline CDR1 is SGHRS and CDR2 is YFSETQ. The ends lost 0 bases at V and 6 bases at J; junction bases unmatched: 4. Amplification used 60 Vbeta primers and 13 Jbeta primers. Libraries were prepared by immunoSEQ multiplex PCR; TCRdb keeps only in-frame clonotypes and omits some of them. The profile shows roughly 150,000 clones, 70% of them singletons. The sample consisted of PBMCs. The chain couples TRBV5-1 to TRBJ2-2; 8 bases line up with TRBD1. The origin of this receptor is a young man in good health and CMV-seropositive. The CDR3 loop reads CASSLGRGLAGELFF. The CDR3 nucleotides read TGCGCCAGCAGCTTGGGCAGGGGGCTGGCCGGGGAGCTGTTTTTT.